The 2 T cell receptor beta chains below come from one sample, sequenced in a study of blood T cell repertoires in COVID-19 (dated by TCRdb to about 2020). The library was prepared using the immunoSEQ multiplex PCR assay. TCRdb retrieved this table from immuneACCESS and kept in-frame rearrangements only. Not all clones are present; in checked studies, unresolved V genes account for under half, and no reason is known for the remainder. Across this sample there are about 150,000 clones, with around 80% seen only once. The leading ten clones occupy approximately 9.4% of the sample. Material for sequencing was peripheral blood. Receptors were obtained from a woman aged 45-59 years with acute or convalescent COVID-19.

The DNA of the CDR3 is TGTGCCAGCAGTGTAAGCGGGGAGCAGTTCTTC. Amino acids: CASSVSGEQFF. The chain carries TRBV2 and TRBJ2-1; possibly TRBD2 for D (6 bases). The germline CDR1 and CDR2 sequences are SNHLY and FYNNEI. The CDR3 runs 11 residues. V was trimmed by 4 bases and J by 10 bases, leaving 8 bases between them. The complete variable domain, with remaining parts taken from reference TRBV2 and TRBJ2-1, reads EPEVTQTPSHQVTQMGQEVILRCVPISNHLYFYWYRQILGQKVEFLVSFYNNEISEKSEIFDDQFSVERPDGSNFTLKIRSTKLEDSAMYFCASSVSGEQFFGPGTRLTVL.

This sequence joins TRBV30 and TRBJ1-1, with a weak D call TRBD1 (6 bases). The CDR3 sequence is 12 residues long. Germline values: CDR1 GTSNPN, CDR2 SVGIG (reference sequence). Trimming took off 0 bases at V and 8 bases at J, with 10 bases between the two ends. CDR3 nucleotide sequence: TGTGCCTGGAGTGTACAGGGAGACGAAGCTTTCTTT. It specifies CAWSVQGDEAFF.